What follows describes a single T cell receptor (beta chain). This entry belongs to a study of blood T cell repertoires in COVID-19. The CDR3 has 13 residues. The germline V and J ends were trimmed by 6 bases and 4 bases, with 12 bases remaining between them. In germline, CDR1 is KGHSH, CDR2 LQKENI. Sequencing used immunoSEQ multiplex PCR; TCRdb keeps in-frame clones, though not all of them. This table has about 130,000 clones, about 82% appearing once. The chain joins TRBV18 to TRBJ1-2, with D hard to call. This TCR derives from a human donor in a cohort sampled during active COVID-19. Material: peripheral blood. The CDR3 sequence is CASSPGERYGYTF. The CDR3 bases are TGTGCCAGCTCCCCCGGGGAGCGCTATGGCTACACCTTC.